This entry lists 6 T cell receptor beta chains sequenced from one sample in a study of regulatory T cells in long-lasting Graves disease. Time point: persistent/refractory GD, antithyroid drugs over 5 years with positive TRAb. PBMC RNA served as the TCR library source. Arm-PCR of CDR3 regions and iRepertoire HTBI primers were used to build TCR beta libraries. Via MiXCR, TCRdb re-called the multiplex PCR reads, giving one row per CDR3 protein. This table has 400,000 to 500,000 distinct CDR3 sequences, around 20% appearing once. The specimen was peripheral blood mononuclear cells (PBMCs), collected when the disease was refractory, from a patient treated with antithyroid drugs. These receptors all come from a female donor with Graves disease.

This chain uses TRBV7-2 with TRBJ2-7; 14 positions match TRBD2. V shed 5 bases, J shed 5 bases, and the junction held 8 bases outside the gene matches. The germline V gene has CDR1 SGHTA and CDR2 FQGNSA. The CDR3 runs to 16 residues. The CDR3 coding sequence is TGTGCCAGCAGCAAAAACCCGGGACTAGCGGGAGACGAGCAGTACTTC. The encoded protein is CASSKNPGLAGDEQYF. The full variable domain, its missing parts supplied by reference TRBV7-2 and TRBJ2-7, is GAGVSQSPSNKVTEKGKDVELRCDPISGHTALYWYRQSLGQGLEFLIYFQGNSAPDKSGLPSDRFSAERTGGSVSTLTIQRTQQEDSAVYLCASSKNPGLAGDEQYFGPGTRLTVT.

This clonotype was counted only a few times. This chain joins TRBV5-6 and TRBJ2-7, with 12 positions matching TRBD2. The CDR3 spans 20 residues. After removal of 4 bases from V and 2 bases from J, the junction contained 19 bases not matched to a gene. The germline CDR1 and CDR2 sequences are SGHDT and YYEEEE. The CDR3: CASSPHTETIRLAGAYEQYF. The CDR3 nucleotides are TGTGCCAGCAGCCCGCATACTGAGACGATAAGACTAGCGGGGGCCTACGAGCAGTACTTC.

CDR3 in amino acids: CASSPSVQASSYEQYF. CDR3 bases: TGTGCCAGCAGCCCCTCTGTACAGGCGAGCTCCTACGAGCAGTACTTC. The V gene is TRBV11-2, the J gene TRBJ2-7; possible D gene TRBD1, 5 bases. From germline, CDR1 is SGHAT and CDR2 FQNNGV. This CDR3 comprises 16 residues. V lost 5 bases and J lost 0, with 17 bases in between.

This clonotype was picked up a small number of times. A read error is possible here, since a much larger clone lies one base away. This CDR3 is missing its conserved last phenylalanine or tryptophan, likely due to a read error. The DNA of the CDR3 is TGTGCCATCAGTCCGGGACAGGGTGTCTACGAGCAGTACTCC. It encodes CAISPGQGVYEQYS. This chain joins TRBV2 and TRBJ2-7, with 9 bases identical to TRBD1. Germline V CDR1 and CDR2: SNHLY, FYNNEI. This CDR3 spans 14 amino acids.

A few counts support this clonotype. V is TRBV13 and J is TRBJ2-5; TRBD2 matches 11 bases. TRBJ2-1 explains the end of the DNA better; the J call may be wrong. CDR1 and CDR2 (germline): PRHDT, FYEKMQ (reference sequence). The CDR3 runs 15 residues. In DNA, the CDR3 is TGTGCCAGCAGCTCTAGCGGGAGGCCGTATAATGAGCAGTTCTTC. Its translation is CASSSSGRPYNEQFF.

This clonotype has only a few counts. The V call is TRBV20-1, the J call TRBJ2-1; no clear D. Looked up from germline, CDR1 is DFQATT and CDR2 is SNEGSKA (reference sequence). Trimming removed 4 bases from V and 8 bases from J, with 21 bases in between. The CDR3 contains 15 residues. CDR3 nucleotide sequence: TGCAGTGCTAAGTCAGGACCCACTGTTGTCCATGAGCAGTTCTTC. This translates into CSAKSGPTVVHEQFF.